This entry concerns a single T cell receptor beta chain. Its specificity is unknown. The PCR contained 60 Vbeta and 13 Jbeta primers. Profiling relied on immunoSEQ multiplex PCR, and the TCRdb table lists in-frame clones only, not all of them. The repertoire holds approximately 220,000 clones, with approximately 79% as singletons. The data are from a study of cytomegalovirus exposure and HLA in healthy donors. Study conclusions and caveats: Among TCR sequences, most were rare, though some public TCRs appeared in many donors. When presence/absence was analysed, sequencing depth was taken to be roughly uniform across donors.

This CDR3 is 13 amino acids long. Trimming cost V 4 bases and J 7 bases, with 11 bases left between them. The germline gives CDR1 SEHNR, CDR2 FQNEAQ (reference sequence). In nominal health when sampled, donors likely had unrecorded immune exposures nonetheless. This clonotype was sampled from a man aged 18 to 30 in good health and CMV-seronegative. The chain carries TRBV7-9 and TRBJ2-1, with D possibly being TRBD1 (6 bases). Sequenced material: PBMCs. CDR3 sequence (DNA): TGTGCCAGCAGCTACGGACAGAGTAATGAGCAGTTCTTC. It is translated as CASSYGQSNEQFF.